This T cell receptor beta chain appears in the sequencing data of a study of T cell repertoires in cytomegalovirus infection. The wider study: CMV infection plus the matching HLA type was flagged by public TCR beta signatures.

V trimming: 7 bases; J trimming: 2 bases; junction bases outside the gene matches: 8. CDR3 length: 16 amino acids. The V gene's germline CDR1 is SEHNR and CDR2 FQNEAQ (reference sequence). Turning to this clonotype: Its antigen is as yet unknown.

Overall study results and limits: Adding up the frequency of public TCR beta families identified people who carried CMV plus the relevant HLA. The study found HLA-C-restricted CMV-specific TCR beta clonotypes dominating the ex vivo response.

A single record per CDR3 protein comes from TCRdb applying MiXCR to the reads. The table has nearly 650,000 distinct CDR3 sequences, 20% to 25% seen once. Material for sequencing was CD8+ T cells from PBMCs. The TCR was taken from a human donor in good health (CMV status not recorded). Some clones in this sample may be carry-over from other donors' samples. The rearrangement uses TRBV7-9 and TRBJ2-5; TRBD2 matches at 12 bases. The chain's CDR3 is CASTTTSGGSQETQYF. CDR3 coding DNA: TGTGCCAGCACTACTACTAGCGGGGGGTCTCAAGAGACCCAGTACTTC.